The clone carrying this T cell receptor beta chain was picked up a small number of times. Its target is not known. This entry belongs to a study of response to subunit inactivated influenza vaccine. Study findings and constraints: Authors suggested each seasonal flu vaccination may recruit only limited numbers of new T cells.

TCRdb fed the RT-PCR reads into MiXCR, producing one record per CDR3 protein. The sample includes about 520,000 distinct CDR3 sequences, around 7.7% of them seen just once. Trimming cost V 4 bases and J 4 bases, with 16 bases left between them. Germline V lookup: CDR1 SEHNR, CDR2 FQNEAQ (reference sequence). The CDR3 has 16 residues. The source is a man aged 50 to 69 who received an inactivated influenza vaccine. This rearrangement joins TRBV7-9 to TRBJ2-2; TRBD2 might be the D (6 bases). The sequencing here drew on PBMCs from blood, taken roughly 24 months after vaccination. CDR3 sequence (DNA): TGTGCCAGCAGCTCGGGGGAAAGAGGAGTCACCGGGGAGCTGTTTTTT. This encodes CASSSGERGVTGELFF.